The T cell receptor beta chain under discussion was sequenced for a study of shared clonotypes between healthy human individuals. Broader study findings: Sorted-subset samples were not fully sequenced, rarefaction indicated. Non-shared clonotypes were found to have lower generation probabilities than the clonotypes that were shared by all four of the sorted-subset donors.

Naive CD8 cells lacked CD45RO, underwent positive selection for CCR7 and left out terminally differentiated effector memory CD45RA+ cells. Donors were healthy HIV-negative adults without recent acute infections or vaccinations. As for this clone: The antigen remains undetermined. Mismatch with germline at one junction end may stem from a read error.

CDR1 and CDR2 (germline): SGHDT, YYEEEE. The CDR3 extends over 12 amino acids. Profiled with immunoSEQ multiplex PCR; TCRdb holds only in-frame clones, not every one. The sample carries 600,000 or so clones, roughly 98% recorded once. The origin of this receptor is a man aged 25-40 years in good health. Sequenced sample: naive CD8+ T cells sorted from blood. This chain uses TRBV5-6 with TRBJ1-1; the D gene is possibly TRBD1 (6 bases). The CDR3: CASSDRNAEAFF. The CDR3 coding sequence is TGTGCCAGCAGCGACAGGAACGCTGAAGCTTTCTTT.